This record looks at one T cell receptor (beta chain) sequence and its context. The data derive from a study of blood T cell repertoires in COVID-19. Study-level information: The samples span acute and convalescent COVID-19 from the United States, Italy and Spain. In each case, the material was cDNA or gDNA derived from T cells, B-cell-depleted T cells, or PBMCs.

The junction had 8 bases not matched to a gene; V was cut back by 4 bases and J by 8 bases. There are 15 residues in the CDR3. The germline V gene encodes CDR1 KGHDR and CDR2 SFDVKD. TCRdb's table, derived via immunoSEQ multiplex PCR, lists solely in-frame clones and lacks some. The sample yields about 480,000 clones, roughly nine tenths seen once. The chain employs TRBV24-1 and TRBJ2-1, with 9 bases lining up with TRBD1. This sequence was found in a woman younger than 30 with acute COVID-19. Sequencing was performed on PBMCs or T cells enriched from blood (not recorded which). In DNA form, the CDR3 reads TGTGCCACCAGTGAGCTGACAGGGGGAAAGGATGAGCAGTTCTTC. Protein sequence: CATSELTGGKDEQFF.